Listed below are T cell receptor beta chains from one sample, sequenced in a study of blood T cells in healthy people across ages. TCRdb independently ran MiXCR on the 5' RACE reads; one entry per CDR3 protein. The sample yields approximately 680,000 distinct CDR3 sequences, about a third seen once. Sequences were obtained from blood. The receptors were sampled from a woman of 80 years or more in good health. Each CDR3 is given with its conserved first and last residue.

J gene: TRBJ1-2; V gene: TRBV7-2; CDR3 protein: CASSLAVGQSYGYTF
J gene: TRBJ2-5; V gene: TRBV11-1; CDR3 protein: CASSPGPVETQYF
J gene: TRBJ2-7; V gene: TRBV5-1; CDR3 protein: CASSWDSLRGQREQYF
J gene: TRBJ2-3; V gene: TRBV4-1; CDR3 protein: CASSLGAWAPDTQYF
J gene: TRBJ2-7; V gene: TRBV20-1; CDR3 protein: CSARLDSHREQYF
J gene: TRBJ2-1; V gene: TRBV29-1; CDR3 protein: CSVEEWASRYNEQFF
J gene: TRBJ1-6; V gene: TRBV6-2/TRBV6-3; CDR3 protein: CAGSSTGWSYNSPLHF
J gene: TRBJ1-1; V gene: TRBV5-6; CDR3 protein: CASTERVREAFF
J gene: TRBJ1-1; V gene: TRBV13; CDR3 protein: CASSFQGGIGEAFF
J gene: TRBJ2-3; V gene: TRBV5-1; CDR3 protein: CASSPPRTGSTDTQYF
J gene: TRBJ2-7; V gene: TRBV20-1; CDR3 protein: CSARAGDAFYNERYF
J gene: TRBJ1-5; V gene: TRBV19; CDR3 protein: CASNPGSNQPQHF
J gene: TRBJ2-3; V gene: TRBV27; CDR3 protein: CASTPVSTSTDTQYF
J gene: TRBJ2-3; V gene: TRBV5-1; CDR3 protein: CASSLGLSTDTQYF
J gene: TRBJ1-1; V gene: TRBV12-3/TRBV12-4; CDR3 protein: CASSATGGTEAFF
J gene: TRBJ2-6; V gene: TRBV12-3/TRBV12-4; CDR3 protein: CASSLGGGFGANVLTF
J gene: TRBJ2-1; V gene: TRBV18; CDR3 protein: CASSPGPRFRNEQFF
J gene: TRBJ2-7; V gene: TRBV6-5; CDR3 protein: CASSHRPETYEQYF
J gene: TRBJ2-6; V gene: TRBV6-5; CDR3 protein: CASSYWRAPSSGANVLTF
J gene: TRBJ2-1; V gene: TRBV10-3; CDR3 protein: CAISDRGESYNEQFF
J gene: TRBJ1-2; V gene: TRBV11-2; CDR3 protein: CASSLDRAAVYGYTF
J gene: TRBJ1-1; V gene: TRBV20-1; CDR3 protein: CSARTGRNTEAFF
J gene: TRBJ2-7; V gene: TRBV5-4; CDR3 protein: CASSPGQRGYEQYF
J gene: TRBJ2-7; V gene: TRBV20-1; CDR3 protein: CSAIRTRLNNEQYF
J gene: TRBJ1-2; V gene: TRBV7-2; CDR3 protein: CASSPGGGAALYGYTF
J gene: TRBJ1-2; V gene: TRBV6-5; CDR3 protein: CASSYTRQSYGYTF
J gene: TRBJ1-2; V gene: TRBV18; CDR3 protein: CASSPLGPGDYGYTF
J gene: TRBJ1-1; V gene: TRBV9; CDR3 protein: CASSPGGAALTNTEAFF
J gene: TRBJ2-3; V gene: TRBV30; CDR3 protein: CAWTFGLAGTDTQYF